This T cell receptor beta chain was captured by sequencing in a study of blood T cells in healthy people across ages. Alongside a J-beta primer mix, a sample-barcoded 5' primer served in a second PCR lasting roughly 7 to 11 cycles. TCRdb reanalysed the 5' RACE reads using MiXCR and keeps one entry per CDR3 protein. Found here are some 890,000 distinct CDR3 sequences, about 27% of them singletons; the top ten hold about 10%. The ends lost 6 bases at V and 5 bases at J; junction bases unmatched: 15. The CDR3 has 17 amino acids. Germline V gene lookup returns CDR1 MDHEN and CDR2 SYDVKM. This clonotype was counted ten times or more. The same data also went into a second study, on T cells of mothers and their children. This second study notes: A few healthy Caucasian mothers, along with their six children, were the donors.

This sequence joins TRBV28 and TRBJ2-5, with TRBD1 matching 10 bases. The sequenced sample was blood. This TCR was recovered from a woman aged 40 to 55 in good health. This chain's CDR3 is CASSSIRDRGSGETQYF. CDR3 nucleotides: TGTGCCAGCAGCTCTATCCGGGACAGGGGCAGTGGGGAGACCCAGTACTTC.